Shown below are 2 T cell receptor beta chains from a single sample sequenced in a study of T cell changes during pregnancy in multiple sclerosis. The method was immunoSEQ multiplex PCR; TCRdb's version includes in-frame clones alone and lacks a portion of them. The table shows tens of thousands of clones, with just over 90% occurring only once. Sequenced material: peripheral blood, taken in the first trimester of pregnancy. Source of these receptors: a female donor in good health, enrolled as a control in a pregnancy study.

The CDR3 DNA reads as TGTGCCAGCAGCGACAGGGTTGTATACAATGAGCAGTTCTTC. Protein product: CASSDRVVYNEQFF. The chain couples TRBV27 to TRBJ2-1; 7 nucleotides align to TRBD1. The J segment lost 4 bases and the V segment lost 6 bases, leaving 6 bases of the junction unmatched. This CDR3 contains 14 residues. Germline CDR1 and CDR2: MNHEY and SMNVEV (reference sequence).

The J gene is TRBJ2-3, the V gene TRBV9; the match to TRBD1 covers 8 bases. With V trimmed by 4 bases and J by 7 bases, 8 bases remained unmatched. The CDR3 extends over 14 amino acids. Germline CDR1 reads SGDLS; CDR2 reads YYNGEE. CDR3 region: CASSPGQGSHTQYF. The CDR3, as DNA: TGTGCCAGCAGCCCTGGACAGGGCTCACATACGCAGTATTTT. The variable domain in full, with the rest retrieved from reference TRBV9 and TRBJ2-3, is DSGVTQTPKHLITATGQRVTLRCSPRSGDLSVYWYQQSLDQGLQFLIQYYNGEERAKGNILERFSAQQFPDLHSELNLSSLELGDSALYFCASSPGQGSHTQYFGPGTRLTVL.